The rows below give T cell receptor beta chains drawn from one sample of a study of cytomegalovirus exposure and HLA in healthy donors. Produced via immunoSEQ multiplex PCR; TCRdb's table is partial and in-frame only. The table has about 160,000 clones, around four fifths seen once. The sequenced sample was PBMCs. Every receptor here comes from a girl aged 2-10 years in good health and CMV-seropositive. Both conserved end residues are part of each CDR3. The D gene is left open where the match is weak. Clone sizes are given selectively: once, few, many, or a class where the clone is expanded.

clone_size: -
v_call: TRBV19
d_call: -
j_call: TRBJ2-5
cdr3_nt: TGTGCCAGTAGTATGGACAGGGCAGGGGAGGGGACCCAGTACTTC
cdr3_aa: CASSMDRAGEGTQYF

clone_size: once
v_call: TRBV13
d_call: -
j_call: TRBJ2-5
cdr3_nt: TGTGCCAGCAGTCCGGGGGTTCACCAAGAGACCCAGTACTTC
cdr3_aa: CASSPGVHQETQYF

clone_size: -
v_call: TRBV5-6
d_call: TRBD1
j_call: TRBJ1-2
cdr3_nt: TGTGCCAGCAGCATACAGGGGGCGGGTGGCTACACCTTC
cdr3_aa: CASSIQGAGGYTF

clone_size: few
v_call: TRBV6-6
d_call: -
j_call: TRBJ1-1
cdr3_nt: TGTGCCAGCAGTTATGGACAGAACACTGAAGCTTTCTTT
cdr3_aa: CASSYGQNTEAFF

clone_size: -
v_call: TRBV20-1
d_call: -
j_call: TRBJ2-1
cdr3_nt: TGCGCGGAGGGGACCCACAATGAGCAGTTCTTC
cdr3_aa: CAEGTHNEQFF

clone_size: -
v_call: TRBV5-4
d_call: TRBD2
j_call: TRBJ2-5
cdr3_nt: TGTGCCAGCAGCCCTGAGCGGGAGGGCCGTCGGTACTTC
cdr3_aa: CASSPEREGRRYF

clone_size: -
v_call: TRBV9
d_call: TRBD1
j_call: TRBJ2-3
cdr3_nt: TGTGCCAGCAGCGTGAAGACAGGGTGGACAGATACGCAGTATTTT
cdr3_aa: CASSVKTGWTDTQYF

clone_size: -
v_call: TRBV5-1
d_call: -
j_call: TRBJ2-2
cdr3_nt: TGCGCCAGCAGTTTGCGGAGGGCCCCGAGCACCGGGGAGCTGTTTTTT
cdr3_aa: CASSLRRAPSTGELFF

clone_size: -
v_call: TRBV6-5
d_call: -
j_call: TRBJ2-5
cdr3_nt: TGTGCCAGCCAGACTAGTAATAGGGAGACCCAGTACTTC
cdr3_aa: CASQTSNRETQYF

clone_size: -
v_call: TRBV10-2
d_call: -
j_call: TRBJ2-5
cdr3_nt: TGCGCCAGCAGCCGCGAGACAGCTGGACAAGAGACCCAGTACTTC
cdr3_aa: CASSRETAGQETQYF

clone_size: -
v_call: TRBV5-4
d_call: -
j_call: TRBJ1-2
cdr3_nt: TGTGCCAGCAGCACCCGGGGGGGTTTCTATGGCTACACCTTC
cdr3_aa: CASSTRGGFYGYTF

clone_size: -
v_call: TRBV9
d_call: -
j_call: TRBJ2-3
cdr3_nt: TGTGCCAGCAGCTCCCGGAGGGATACGCAGTATTTT
cdr3_aa: CASSSRRDTQYF

clone_size: -
v_call: TRBV28
d_call: -
j_call: TRBJ1-1
cdr3_nt: TGTGCCAGCACCCCTCCCGGGAGCACTGAAGCTTTCTTT
cdr3_aa: CASTPPGSTEAFF

clone_size: -
v_call: TRBV13
d_call: -
j_call: TRBJ2-7
cdr3_nt: TGTGCCAGCAGCCTGGGGGGGACACCTTCCTACGAGCAGTACTTC
cdr3_aa: CASSLGGTPSYEQYF

clone_size: -
v_call: TRBV18
d_call: -
j_call: TRBJ1-4
cdr3_nt: TGTGCCAGCTCACCACCGGTAGTCCGTGAAAAACTGTTTTTT
cdr3_aa: CASSPPVVREKLFF

clone_size: -
v_call: TRBV11-1
d_call: TRBD2
j_call: TRBJ2-1
cdr3_nt: TGTGCCAGCAGCTCAGAAACGGGACTAGCGGGATGGAATGAGCAGTTCTTC
cdr3_aa: CASSSETGLAGWNEQFF

clone_size: few
v_call: TRBV4-1
d_call: -
j_call: TRBJ1-5
cdr3_nt: TGCGCCAGCAGCCAAACGGCGGGGACGGGCAATCAGCCCCAGCATTTT
cdr3_aa: CASSQTAGTGNQPQHF

clone_size: -
v_call: TRBV5-6
d_call: TRBD1
j_call: TRBJ1-2
cdr3_nt: TGTGCCAGCAGCTTGATTACCGGGACAGGGAATTCAATGGGCTACACCTTC
cdr3_aa: CASSLITGTGNSMGYTF

clone_size: few
v_call: TRBV28
d_call: TRBD2
j_call: TRBJ2-6
cdr3_nt: TGTGCAGTCGGGGGGACGGTGGCCAACGTCCTGACTTTC
cdr3_aa: CAVGGTVANVLTF

clone_size: -
v_call: TRBV5-1
d_call: TRBD2
j_call: TRBJ2-7
cdr3_nt: TGCGCCAGCAGCTTGGGGGGGGGAGAGTACGAGCAGTACTTC
cdr3_aa: CASSLGGGEYEQYF

clone_size: -
v_call: TRBV27
d_call: TRBD1
j_call: TRBJ1-2
cdr3_nt: TGTGCCAGCAGTCCAACAGGGGACTATGGCTACACCTTC
cdr3_aa: CASSPTGDYGYTF

clone_size: -
v_call: TRBV28
d_call: TRBD1
j_call: TRBJ1-1
cdr3_nt: TGTGCCAGCACCATTTCAGGGGGCACTGAAGCTTTCTTT
cdr3_aa: CASTISGGTEAFF

clone_size: -
v_call: TRBV5-1
d_call: TRBD1
j_call: TRBJ2-2
cdr3_nt: TGCGCCAGCAGCTTCGGGACAGGGGCTGCCGGGGAGCTGTTTTTT
cdr3_aa: CASSFGTGAAGELFF

clone_size: once
v_call: TRBV7-2
d_call: TRBD1
j_call: TRBJ1-5
cdr3_nt: TGTGCCAGCAGCTTTGGGACAGATCGTATCCATCAGCCCCAGCATTTT
cdr3_aa: CASSFGTDRIHQPQHF

clone_size: few
v_call: TRBV6-6
d_call: -
j_call: TRBJ1-3
cdr3_nt: TGTGCCAGCAGCTTACCAGGGACTGGAAACACCATATATTTT
cdr3_aa: CASSLPGTGNTIYF

clone_size: once
v_call: TRBV19
d_call: -
j_call: TRBJ2-1
cdr3_nt: TGTGCCAGTAGTCCACCTGGGACTTCCAATGAGCAGTTCTTC
cdr3_aa: CASSPPGTSNEQFF

clone_size: -
v_call: TRBV6-1
d_call: -
j_call: TRBJ1-2
cdr3_nt: TGTGCCAGCAGTGAAATTAAAGGGGGAGGGATCTATGGCTACACCTTC
cdr3_aa: CASSEIKGGGIYGYTF

clone_size: -
v_call: TRBV30
d_call: TRBD2
j_call: TRBJ2-7
cdr3_nt: TGTGCCGTTACTAGCGGGACAACCGGGGCCTACGAGCAGTACTTC
cdr3_aa: CAVTSGTTGAYEQYF

clone_size: once
v_call: TRBV28
d_call: -
j_call: TRBJ1-1
cdr3_nt: TGTGCCAGCAGTTTAGGCTCAAACACTGAAGCTTTCTTT
cdr3_aa: CASSLGSNTEAFF

clone_size: once
v_call: TRBV4-1
d_call: -
j_call: TRBJ1-3
cdr3_nt: TGCGCCAGCAGCTTTGCGGGGTCTGGAAACACCATATATTTT
cdr3_aa: CASSFAGSGNTIYF

clone_size: -
v_call: TRBV15
d_call: TRBD1
j_call: TRBJ1-2
cdr3_nt: TGTGCCACCAGCAGACCAGGGACAGGGTACTATGGCTACACCTTC
cdr3_aa: CATSRPGTGYYGYTF

clone_size: -
v_call: TRBV18
d_call: TRBD2
j_call: TRBJ2-5
cdr3_nt: TGTGCCAGCTCACCTAATAGCGGGACTCAAGAGACCCAGTACTTC
cdr3_aa: CASSPNSGTQETQYF

clone_size: few
v_call: TRBV4-1
d_call: TRBD2
j_call: TRBJ2-5
cdr3_nt: TGCGCCAGCAGCCAAGATCCCCCTAGCGGGAGCCAGTACTTC
cdr3_aa: CASSQDPPSGSQYF

clone_size: -
v_call: TRBV9
d_call: -
j_call: TRBJ2-2
cdr3_nt: TGTGCCAGCAGCGTAGGGGGACTCACCGGGGAGCTGTTTTTT
cdr3_aa: CASSVGGLTGELFF

clone_size: few
v_call: TRBV7-9
d_call: TRBD2
j_call: TRBJ2-7
cdr3_nt: TGTGCCAGCAGCCCTCCCCCGACTAGCGGGAAGCCAAACGAGCAGTACTTC
cdr3_aa: CASSPPPTSGKPNEQYF

clone_size: -
v_call: TRBV9
d_call: -
j_call: TRBJ2-2
cdr3_nt: TGTGCCAGCAGCCCGAGCGCCGGGGAGCTGTTTTTT
cdr3_aa: CASSPSAGELFF

clone_size: -
v_call: TRBV2
d_call: TRBD2
j_call: TRBJ2-1
cdr3_nt: TGTGCCAGCGGCAGGACTAGCGGAGGTGAGCAGTTCTTC
cdr3_aa: CASGRTSGGEQFF

clone_size: -
v_call: TRBV2
d_call: -
j_call: TRBJ2-3
cdr3_nt: TGTGCCAGCAGTGAATTCGGTACGCAGTATTTT
cdr3_aa: CASSEFGTQYF

clone_size: -
v_call: TRBV7-3
d_call: TRBD2
j_call: TRBJ2-5
cdr3_nt: TGTGCCAGCAGCTCGGGACTAGCGGGAGTGGAAGAGACCCAGTACTTC
cdr3_aa: CASSSGLAGVEETQYF

clone_size: -
v_call: TRBV5-6
d_call: TRBD2
j_call: TRBJ2-7
cdr3_nt: TGTGCCAGCAGCCTTGGAACTAGCGGGATAAGTGAGCAGTACTTC
cdr3_aa: CASSLGTSGISEQYF

clone_size: -
v_call: TRBV9
d_call: -
j_call: TRBJ1-1
cdr3_nt: TGTGCCAGCAGCGTAGGAGGTCAGACTGAAGCTTTCTTT
cdr3_aa: CASSVGGQTEAFF

clone_size: -
v_call: TRBV28
d_call: -
j_call: TRBJ1-2
cdr3_nt: TGTGCCAGTCTAACAGGGAGCTATGGCTACACCTTC
cdr3_aa: CASLTGSYGYTF

clone_size: -
v_call: TRBV28
d_call: -
j_call: TRBJ1-5
cdr3_nt: TGTGCCAGCAGTCTAAATAGTCAGCCCCAGCATTTT
cdr3_aa: CASSLNSQPQHF

clone_size: -
v_call: TRBV6-1
d_call: -
j_call: TRBJ2-5
cdr3_nt: TGTGCCTTAGCCCGGGAGCGGCAAGAGACCCAGTACTTC
cdr3_aa: CALARERQETQYF

clone_size: -
v_call: TRBV27
d_call: TRBD1
j_call: TRBJ1-1
cdr3_nt: TGTGCCAGCAGTATCGAACAGGGGGCAATTTTCACTGAAGCTTTCTTT
cdr3_aa: CASSIEQGAIFTEAFF

clone_size: few
v_call: TRBV29-1
d_call: TRBD1
j_call: TRBJ2-5
cdr3_nt: TGCAGCGTTGAGGACAGGTTCGGTACGGAGACCCAGTACTTC
cdr3_aa: CSVEDRFGTETQYF

clone_size: once
v_call: TRBV6-5
d_call: TRBD1
j_call: TRBJ2-7
cdr3_nt: TGTGCCAGCAGTTACTCGATGGACAGGCACGAGCAGTACTTC
cdr3_aa: CASSYSMDRHEQYF

clone_size: -
v_call: TRBV9
d_call: -
j_call: TRBJ2-1
cdr3_nt: TGTGCCAGCAGCGTTGTGGGGACTGGGGGCAATGAGCAGTTCTTC
cdr3_aa: CASSVVGTGGNEQFF

clone_size: -
v_call: TRBV7-9
d_call: -
j_call: TRBJ2-7
cdr3_nt: TGTTCCAGCAGCTTATTCCCGGGATGCGACGAGCAGTACTTC
cdr3_aa: CSSSLFPGCDEQYF

clone_size: once
v_call: TRBV9
d_call: -
j_call: TRBJ2-5
cdr3_nt: TGTGCCAGCAGCGACAGGGATGTGGCGGGTTGGAGGTACCAAGAGACCCAGTACTTC
cdr3_aa: CASSDRDVAGWRYQETQYF

clone_size: -
v_call: TRBV4-1
d_call: -
j_call: TRBJ1-1
cdr3_nt: TGCGCCAGCAGCCAAGTTCGGGGGACGGGAGCTTTCTTT
cdr3_aa: CASSQVRGTGAFF

clone_size: few
v_call: TRBV28
d_call: -
j_call: TRBJ2-7
cdr3_nt: TGTGCCAGCAGCTACCGGACAGTCTACGAGCAGTACTTC
cdr3_aa: CASSYRTVYEQYF

clone_size: few
v_call: TRBV7-3
d_call: -
j_call: TRBJ1-1
cdr3_nt: TGTGCCAGCAGCTTAAATCTCGGACAGAACACTGAAGCTTTCTTT
cdr3_aa: CASSLNLGQNTEAFF